This record looks at one T cell receptor (beta chain) sequence and its context. Each patient came to thyroid surgery without any prior treatment (of any kind). Germline V gives CDR1 DFQATT, CDR2 SNEGSKA (reference sequence). This CDR3 is 17 amino acids long. V was cut by 1 base and J by 0 bases, with 16 bases left in between. The source of the sample is a study of metastatic and nonmetastatic thyroid tumors. TCRdb reprocessed the PCR reads via MiXCR. The sample records approximately 35,000 clones, 20% to 25% being singletons. This sequence joins TRBV20-1 and TRBJ2-1; unclear D gene. This receptor was identified in a male donor with papillary thyroid cancer or a benign thyroid nodule (not recorded which). Some clones in this sample may be carry-over from other donors' samples. Sequencing was performed on tumor tissue. The CDR3 DNA follows: TGCAGTGCTAGAGCCCCGACCGTGGTCAGCTCCTACAATGAGCAGTTCTTC. Translation gives CSARAPTVVSSYNEQFF.